These T cell receptor beta chains were read from a single sample in a study of blood T cell repertoires in COVID-19. Assay used: immunoSEQ multiplex PCR; TCRdb lists only in-frame clones, some missing. The sample lists some 50,000 clones; roughly nine tenths were seen once. The source material was PBMCs or T cells enriched from blood (not recorded which). The receptor set was obtained from a woman aged 50 to 60 who had recovered from COVID-19. The CDR3 runs from the conserved cysteine through the conserved F or W. The order of the fields is D gene, clone size, J gene, V gene, CDR3 DNA, CDR3 protein. D genes are given only for firm matches. Expanded clones get a size class; other rows say once, few or many, or leave the size out.

d_call: .
clone_size: once
j_call: TRBJ1-4
v_call: TRBV25-1
cdr3_nt: TGTGCCAGCAAGGGGCTTTATGAAAAACTGTTTTTT
cdr3_aa: CASKGLYEKLFF

d_call: TRBD2
clone_size: .
j_call: TRBJ2-3
v_call: TRBV27
cdr3_nt: TGTGCCAGCAGGTGGGGGGGAGGTAATACGCAGTATTTT
cdr3_aa: CASRWGGGNTQYF

d_call: TRBD1
clone_size: .
j_call: TRBJ1-3
v_call: TRBV6-5
cdr3_nt: TGTGCCGGCAGGACAGGAGATTACTCGGACACCATATATTTT
cdr3_aa: CAGRTGDYSDTIYF

d_call: .
clone_size: .
j_call: TRBJ1-1
v_call: TRBV5-4
cdr3_nt: TGTGCCAGCAGCTTGTACTCAATTGGTGTAGCTTTCTTT
cdr3_aa: CASSLYSIGVAFF

d_call: .
clone_size: .
j_call: TRBJ2-7
v_call: TRBV21-1
cdr3_nt: TGTGCCAGCCGATGGGGGGAAGAGCAGTACTTC
cdr3_aa: CASRWGEEQYF

d_call: .
clone_size: .
j_call: TRBJ2-1
v_call: TRBV6-5
cdr3_nt: TGTGCCAGCAGTTACCCAAGACCAGGAAATGAGCAGTTCTTC
cdr3_aa: CASSYPRPGNEQFF

d_call: TRBD1
clone_size: .
j_call: TRBJ2-7
v_call: TRBV28
cdr3_nt: TGTGCCAGCAGTTTCGCGGACAGGCGCCAAGGGGAGCAGTACTTC
cdr3_aa: CASSFADRRQGEQYF

d_call: .
clone_size: .
j_call: TRBJ2-5
v_call: TRBV7-3
cdr3_nt: TGTGCCAGCAGCAAAAGCGCGTCCCAAGAGACCCAGTACTTC
cdr3_aa: CASSKSASQETQYF

d_call: TRBD1
clone_size: .
j_call: TRBJ1-1
v_call: TRBV4-1
cdr3_nt: TGCGCCAGCAGCGAAGGCCGACAGGGTCTGGGGATGAACACTGAAGCTTTCTTT
cdr3_aa: CASSEGRQGLGMNTEAFF

d_call: TRBD2
clone_size: once
j_call: TRBJ2-7
v_call: TRBV3-1/TRBV3-2
cdr3_nt: TGTGCCAGCAGCCATTTCGGGACTAGCGGGAGGGTCTACGAGCAGTACTTC
cdr3_aa: CASSHFGTSGRVYEQYF

d_call: TRBD1
clone_size: .
j_call: TRBJ2-1
v_call: TRBV29-1
cdr3_nt: TGCAGCGCCCCGGGGGAGACAGGGGTTGGCGGTGAGCAGTTCTTC
cdr3_aa: CSAPGETGVGGEQFF

d_call: .
clone_size: .
j_call: TRBJ2-7
v_call: TRBV27
cdr3_nt: TGTGCCAGCAGTTTAGGAACTAGTAAGCTGAACGAGCAGTACTTC
cdr3_aa: CASSLGTSKLNEQYF

d_call: .
clone_size: .
j_call: TRBJ2-1
v_call: TRBV4-2
cdr3_nt: TGTGCCAGCAGCTCGCGGGAAGGTGAGCAGTTCTTC
cdr3_aa: CASSSREGEQFF

d_call: TRBD2
clone_size: .
j_call: TRBJ2-6
v_call: TRBV18
cdr3_nt: TGTGCCAGCTCACCAACCCTAGCGGGAGATTTCGCTGCGGGGGCCAACGTCCTGACTTTC
cdr3_aa: CASSPTLAGDFAAGANVLTF

d_call: .
clone_size: .
j_call: TRBJ2-5
v_call: TRBV7-2
cdr3_nt: TGTGCCAGCAGCCCACAGAGACAAGAGACCCAGTACTTC
cdr3_aa: CASSPQRQETQYF

d_call: TRBD1
clone_size: few
j_call: TRBJ2-7
v_call: TRBV25-1
cdr3_nt: TGTGCCAGCAGTCCAGGGGGATTAAGCTCCTACGAGCAGTACTTC
cdr3_aa: CASSPGGLSSYEQYF

d_call: .
clone_size: .
j_call: TRBJ2-5
v_call: TRBV28
cdr3_nt: TGTGCCAGCAGTTTATTTCAGGGAGGATTGGAGACCCAGTACTTC
cdr3_aa: CASSLFQGGLETQYF

d_call: .
clone_size: .
j_call: TRBJ2-2
v_call: TRBV28
cdr3_nt: TGTGCCAGCAGTTTAGGGCTTTTCAACACCGGGGAGCTGTTTTTT
cdr3_aa: CASSLGLFNTGELFF

d_call: .
clone_size: few
j_call: TRBJ1-5
v_call: TRBV7-2
cdr3_nt: TGTGCCAGCAGTTTCACAGGGCGAAGCAATCAGCCCCAGCATTTT
cdr3_aa: CASSFTGRSNQPQHF

d_call: .
clone_size: .
j_call: TRBJ1-2
v_call: TRBV28
cdr3_nt: TGTGCCAGCAGCACGGAAGGGACATATGGCTACACCTTC
cdr3_aa: CASSTEGTYGYTF

d_call: .
clone_size: .
j_call: TRBJ1-2
v_call: TRBV3-1/TRBV3-2
cdr3_nt: TGTGCCAGCAGCCAAGTAGGGCCAGGGGTCTATGGCTACACCTTC
cdr3_aa: CASSQVGPGVYGYTF

d_call: .
clone_size: .
j_call: TRBJ1-3
v_call: TRBV9
cdr3_nt: TGTGCCAGCAGCGCCCAGCCGAGGGATGGAAACACCATATATTTT
cdr3_aa: CASSAQPRDGNTIYF

d_call: TRBD1
clone_size: .
j_call: TRBJ1-1
v_call: TRBV7-9
cdr3_nt: TGTGCCAGCAGCTTGGACAGGGGTAACACTGAAGCTTTCTTT
cdr3_aa: CASSLDRGNTEAFF

d_call: .
clone_size: .
j_call: TRBJ1-2
v_call: TRBV2
cdr3_nt: TGTGCCAGCAGGTACCGGGACAATAACTCCGACTACACCTTC
cdr3_aa: CASRYRDNNSDYTF

d_call: .
clone_size: .
j_call: TRBJ2-1
v_call: TRBV12-5
cdr3_nt: TGTGCTAGTGCCGAGAGCGGGACAAGCTCCTACAATGAGCAGTTCTTC
cdr3_aa: CASAESGTSSYNEQFF

d_call: .
clone_size: .
j_call: TRBJ1-4
v_call: TRBV15
cdr3_nt: TGTGCCACCAGCAGAGGACAGGTTAATGAAAAACTGTTTTTT
cdr3_aa: CATSRGQVNEKLFF

d_call: .
clone_size: .
j_call: TRBJ1-2
v_call: TRBV29-1
cdr3_nt: TGCAGCGTTGACACAATTGGACAGAGCTATGGCTACACCTTC
cdr3_aa: CSVDTIGQSYGYTF

d_call: TRBD1
clone_size: once
j_call: TRBJ2-5
v_call: TRBV28
cdr3_nt: TGTGCCAGCAGTTTAGGCCCAGGGGGAATTTATGAGACCCAGTACTTC
cdr3_aa: CASSLGPGGIYETQYF

d_call: TRBD2
clone_size: .
j_call: TRBJ2-5
v_call: TRBV4-3
cdr3_nt: TGCGCCAGCAGCCAAGCGGCGGGGGGGCTCGGGTTGGAGACCCAGTACTTC
cdr3_aa: CASSQAAGGLGLETQYF

d_call: TRBD1
clone_size: .
j_call: TRBJ2-7
v_call: TRBV28
cdr3_nt: TGTGCCAGCAGCCGTCCCCGGACAGGGCTATCCTACGAGCAGTACTTC
cdr3_aa: CASSRPRTGLSYEQYF

d_call: TRBD1
clone_size: once
j_call: TRBJ2-7
v_call: TRBV18
cdr3_nt: TGTGCCAGCTCACTCTCAGCGCCGGGACAGGGTGCCGAGCAGTACTTC
cdr3_aa: CASSLSAPGQGAEQYF

d_call: TRBD1
clone_size: .
j_call: TRBJ2-7
v_call: TRBV4-1
cdr3_nt: TGCGCCAGCAGCCAAGAGAGGACAGGGGGCAGCTACGAGCAGTACTTC
cdr3_aa: CASSQERTGGSYEQYF

d_call: TRBD2
clone_size: once
j_call: TRBJ2-7
v_call: TRBV18
cdr3_nt: TGTGCCAGCTCACCTTTTCAGGCTAGCGGGAGCATCGGGTACGAGCAGTACTTC
cdr3_aa: CASSPFQASGSIGYEQYF

d_call: .
clone_size: .
j_call: TRBJ2-5
v_call: TRBV2
cdr3_nt: TGTGCCAGCAACGCGCAACAAGAGACCCAGTACTTC
cdr3_aa: CASNAQQETQYF

d_call: .
clone_size: .
j_call: TRBJ2-2
v_call: TRBV6-2/TRBV6-3
cdr3_nt: TGTGCCAGCAGTTACTCCCCGAGGGCGAACACCGGGGAGCTGTTTTTT
cdr3_aa: CASSYSPRANTGELFF

d_call: .
clone_size: .
j_call: TRBJ2-7
v_call: TRBV6-2/TRBV6-3
cdr3_nt: TGTGCCAGCAGTTCCCTTTCAGGGATCTACGAGCAGTACTTC
cdr3_aa: CASSSLSGIYEQYF

d_call: TRBD2
clone_size: once
j_call: TRBJ2-1
v_call: TRBV7-2
cdr3_nt: TGTGCCAGCAGCTCCCAAGCGGGGGTCTCCTACAATGAGCAGTTCTTC
cdr3_aa: CASSSQAGVSYNEQFF

d_call: .
clone_size: once
j_call: TRBJ2-5
v_call: TRBV19
cdr3_nt: TGTGCCAGTAGTAACGCAGGTCAACAAGAGACCCAGTACTTC
cdr3_aa: CASSNAGQQETQYF

d_call: TRBD1
clone_size: .
j_call: TRBJ1-3
v_call: TRBV18
cdr3_nt: TGTGCCAGCTCACCACGGGTCGGGACAGGGACTGGAAACACCATATATTTT
cdr3_aa: CASSPRVGTGTGNTIYF

d_call: TRBD2
clone_size: .
j_call: TRBJ2-7
v_call: TRBV2
cdr3_nt: TGTGCCAGCAGGAGGGGGACTAGCGGGGGTGACTACGAGCAGTACTTC
cdr3_aa: CASRRGTSGGDYEQYF

d_call: TRBD1
clone_size: .
j_call: TRBJ2-3
v_call: TRBV11-2
cdr3_nt: TGTGCCAGCAGCTTAGTTTCAGGGGGATTCACAGATACGCAGTATTTT
cdr3_aa: CASSLVSGGFTDTQYF

d_call: TRBD2
clone_size: once
j_call: TRBJ2-1
v_call: TRBV5-1
cdr3_nt: TGCGCCAGCAGCTTACTAGCGGGTGCCTACAATGAGCAGTTCTTC
cdr3_aa: CASSLLAGAYNEQFF

d_call: TRBD1
clone_size: .
j_call: TRBJ1-2
v_call: TRBV20-1
cdr3_nt: TGCAGTGCTAGTTTCGCCGGGACAGGGGGCCGGATTGGCTACACCTTC
cdr3_aa: CSASFAGTGGRIGYTF

d_call: TRBD1
clone_size: once
j_call: TRBJ1-2
v_call: TRBV6-5
cdr3_nt: TGTGCCAGCAGTTACTCACAGACAGGGGGAGACTACACCTTC
cdr3_aa: CASSYSQTGGDYTF

d_call: .
clone_size: .
j_call: TRBJ1-1
v_call: TRBV12-3/TRBV12-4
cdr3_nt: TGTGCCAGCAGTTTGCAGGGGAACACTGAAGCTTTCTTT
cdr3_aa: CASSLQGNTEAFF

d_call: .
clone_size: .
j_call: TRBJ1-1
v_call: TRBV5-1
cdr3_nt: TGCGCCAGCAGCTTCTCGGGAGAGAGCACTGAAGCTTTCTTT
cdr3_aa: CASSFSGESTEAFF

d_call: TRBD1
clone_size: .
j_call: TRBJ2-2
v_call: TRBV19
cdr3_nt: TGTGCCAGTAGTATCGGGACAGGAGCGAACACCGGGGAGCTGTTTTTT
cdr3_aa: CASSIGTGANTGELFF

d_call: TRBD1
clone_size: .
j_call: TRBJ1-1
v_call: TRBV4-1
cdr3_nt: TGCGCCAGCAGCCCGACCCTCAGGGGGACTGAAGCTTTCTTT
cdr3_aa: CASSPTLRGTEAFF

d_call: .
clone_size: .
j_call: TRBJ2-6
v_call: TRBV19
cdr3_nt: TGTGCCAGCCACGCCTCAGGGACTGGGGCCAACGTCCTGACTTTC
cdr3_aa: CASHASGTGANVLTF

d_call: .
clone_size: .
j_call: TRBJ2-5
v_call: TRBV28
cdr3_nt: TGTGCCAGCAACTTTGAACCTCGGGAGACCCAGTACTTC
cdr3_aa: CASNFEPRETQYF

d_call: TRBD2
clone_size: .
j_call: TRBJ2-3
v_call: TRBV6-2/TRBV6-3
cdr3_nt: TGTGCCAGCAGTTACGATACTAGCGGGAGGGGATCTGCAGATACGCAGTATTTT
cdr3_aa: CASSYDTSGRGSADTQYF

d_call: TRBD2
clone_size: .
j_call: TRBJ2-3
v_call: TRBV5-6
cdr3_nt: TGTGCCAGCAGCTTTGGACTAGCGGGAACCACAGATACGCAGTATTTT
cdr3_aa: CASSFGLAGTTDTQYF

d_call: TRBD1
clone_size: .
j_call: TRBJ1-3
v_call: TRBV12-3/TRBV12-4
cdr3_nt: TGTGCCAGCAGCGGACAGGGGTGGAACACCATATATTTT
cdr3_aa: CASSGQGWNTIYF

d_call: TRBD1
clone_size: once
j_call: TRBJ1-6
v_call: TRBV27
cdr3_nt: TGTGCCAGCAGTCCCACAGGGGGCCTTAATTCACCCCTCCACTTT
cdr3_aa: CASSPTGGLNSPLHF

d_call: .
clone_size: few
j_call: TRBJ2-1
v_call: TRBV5-6
cdr3_nt: TGTGCCAGCAGCTTGGGCCTAGCGTCCTGGGGTGAGCAGTTCTTC
cdr3_aa: CASSLGLASWGEQFF

d_call: .
clone_size: .
j_call: TRBJ1-4
v_call: TRBV5-8
cdr3_nt: TGTGCCAGCAGCTTGGTAACAAATGAAAAACTGTTTTTT
cdr3_aa: CASSLVTNEKLFF

d_call: TRBD1
clone_size: .
j_call: TRBJ2-1
v_call: TRBV3-1/TRBV3-2
cdr3_nt: TGTGCCAGCAGGTATGACAAGGGGGCGGTCTCCGGTGAGCAGTTCTTC
cdr3_aa: CASRYDKGAVSGEQFF

d_call: .
clone_size: .
j_call: TRBJ1-5
v_call: TRBV6-5
cdr3_nt: TGTGCCAGCACGTGGACAGCCGGCAGCAATCAGCCCCAGCATTTT
cdr3_aa: CASTWTAGSNQPQHF

d_call: .
clone_size: .
j_call: TRBJ2-1
v_call: TRBV5-1
cdr3_nt: TGCGCCAGCAGATTGGGCGATGAGCAGTTCTTC
cdr3_aa: CASRLGDEQFF

d_call: TRBD1
clone_size: .
j_call: TRBJ1-1
v_call: TRBV10-3
cdr3_nt: TGTGCCATCAGCGAGACAGGGGTGAACACTGAAGCTTTCTTT
cdr3_aa: CAISETGVNTEAFF